The 25 T cell receptor beta chains in this list originate from one sample, sequenced in a study of blood T cell repertoires in COVID-19. Produced via immunoSEQ multiplex PCR; TCRdb's table is partial and in-frame only. The sample includes some 96,000 clones, approximately 89% of them seen just once. Sample: peripheral blood. The source of these receptors is a man aged 45-65 years with active COVID-19.

CDR3 in amino acids: CASRPGGSEGYTF. The CDR3 DNA follows: TGTGCCAGCAGACCCGGGGGATCAGAGGGCTACACCTTC. This chain links TRBV12-3 or TRBV12-4 with TRBJ1-2; D is possibly TRBD1 (5 bases). Trimming removed 6 bases from V and 8 bases from J, with 16 bases in between. The CDR3 consists of 13 residues.

This chain connects TRBV19 to TRBJ2-2; the match to TRBD1 covers 10 bases. The V gene's germline CDR1 is LNHDA and CDR2 SQIVND (reference sequence). The CDR3 sequence is 18 residues long. V lost 5 bases to trimming and J lost 0 bases; unmatched junction nucleotides: 9. In DNA form, the CDR3 reads TGTGCCAGTAGTGCCCGGGACAGGGGACTAACGAACACCGGGGAGCTGTTTTTT. Its protein is CASSARDRGLTNTGELFF.

This clone has more than one count but fewer than ten. This chain uses TRBV11-2 with TRBJ1-3; D perhaps matches TRBD1 (6 bases). CDR1 and CDR2 from the germline V gene are SGHAT and FQNNGV. Trimming took off 1 base at V and 0 bases at J, with 16 bases between the two ends. The CDR3 totals 18 residues. The CDR3 nucleotides read TGTGCCAGCAGCTTAGTACGGGACAAGGGAAACTCTGGAAACACCATATATTTT. Its translation is CASSLVRDKGNSGNTIYF.

The chain recombines TRBV2 with TRBJ2-2, with D possibly being TRBD2 (7 bases). The V gene's germline CDR1 is SNHLY and CDR2 FYNNEI. V was cut by 7 bases and J by 5 bases, with 20 bases left in between. This CDR3 has 16 amino acids. The CDR3 DNA is TGTGCCAGCAAGGATACTTTGGGGAGGGGGACCGGGGAGCTGTTTTTT. This translates into CASKDTLGRGTGELFF. The full variable domain, completed using reference TRBV2 and TRBJ2-2, is EPEVTQTPSHQVTQMGQEVILRCVPISNHLYFYWYRQILGQKVEFLVSFYNNEISEKSEIFDDQFSVERPDGSNFTLKIRSTKLEDSAMYFCASKDTLGRGTGELFFGEGSRLTVL.

This clone was seen just once. The chain uses TRBV28 and TRBJ2-4, with 7 bases that match TRBD2. The CDR3 sequence is 16 residues long. Germline CDR1 MDHEN, CDR2 SYDVKM. J lost 3 bases, V lost 3 bases, and 8 bases had no gene match. In DNA, the CDR3 is TGTGCCAGCAGTTTCATCGACGGGGGGAGCAAAAACATTCAGTACTTC. Its translation is CASSFIDGGSKNIQYF.

The rearrangement joins TRBV6-5 to TRBJ1-1, with 7 bases aligning to TRBD1. After removal of 8 bases from V and 1 base from J, the junction contained 4 bases not matched to a gene. Germline CDR1 reads MNHEY; CDR2 reads SVGAGI. The CDR3 length is 13 residues. In DNA form, the CDR3 reads TGTGCCAGCCAGACAGGGTGGAACACTGAAGCTTTCTTT. The encoded protein is CASQTGWNTEAFF.

The gene calls are TRBV29-1 and TRBJ2-1, with TRBD2 matching 9 bases. Germline V gene data show CDR1 as SQVTM and CDR2 as ANQGSEA. The CDR3 spans 15 residues. With 6 bases clipped from V and 7 bases from J, the junction kept 13 bases outside the gene matches. CDR3 region: CSVWGVSGSENEQFF. For the CDR3, the DNA is TGCAGCGTGTGGGGGGTTAGCGGGAGTGAGAATGAGCAGTTCTTC.

The sample holds one count of this clone. The chain is built from TRBV5-5 and TRBJ1-1, with unresolved D. Germline assignment: CDR1 SGHKS and CDR2 YYEKEE (reference sequence). Between the trimmed V and J ends, which lost 4 bases and 0 bases, there was a span of 10 bases. This CDR3 comprises 14 residues. The CDR3 is CASSHRPVNTEAFF. CDR3 nucleotides: TGTGCCAGCAGCCACAGACCGGTGAACACTGAAGCTTTCTTT.

The rearrangement links TRBV7-9 to TRBJ2-1; 9 bases are a match to TRBD2. The CDR3 is 17 residues long. Germline CDR1 reads SEHNR; CDR2 reads FQNEAQ (reference sequence). The J segment lost 2 bases and the V segment lost 2 bases, leaving 7 bases of the junction unmatched. The CDR3 loop reads CASSLILAGSTYNEQFF. CDR3 DNA: TGTGCCAGCAGCTTAATCCTAGCGGGAAGCACCTACAATGAGCAGTTCTTC.

The table lists this clone with a count of one. This chain links TRBV7-2 with TRBJ1-5; TRBD1 might be the D (6 bases). This CDR3 is built from 15 residues. The germline V gene has CDR1 SGHTA and CDR2 FQGNSA. Between the trimmed V and J ends, which lost 5 bases and 0 bases, there was a span of 11 bases. CDR3 amino acids: CASSVDSTSNQPQHF. Written as DNA, the CDR3 is TGTGCCAGCAGCGTGGACAGTACTAGCAATCAGCCCCAGCATTTT.

This clone was seen a single time. The chain joins TRBV9 to TRBJ1-3; a weak D match, TRBD1 (5 bases). The ends were cut back, 0 bases at V and 0 bases at J, with 13 bases in the middle. The CDR3 extends over 17 amino acids. Germline V gene sequence: CDR1 SGDLS, CDR2 YYNGEE. In nucleotides, the CDR3 is TGTGCCAGCAGCGTAGGTGGGACCGGGAGCTCTGGAAACACCATATATTTT. This gives the protein CASSVGGTGSSGNTIYF.

This clone was recorded only once. The chain combines TRBV7-3 with TRBJ2-2, with D tentatively TRBD2 (5 bases). Germline V gene sequence: CDR1 SGHTA, CDR2 FQGTGA. V dropped 3 bases and J dropped 1 base, with 6 bases sitting between them. The CDR3 sequence is 14 residues long. CDR3 sequence (DNA): TGTGCCAGCAGCTTGGCGGGGAACACCGGGGAGCTGTTTTTT. This codes for CASSLAGNTGELFF. The variable domain in full, with the rest retrieved from reference TRBV7-3 and TRBJ2-2, is GAGVSQTPSNKVTEKGKYVELRCDPISGHTALYWYRQSLGQGPEFLIYFQGTGAADDSGLPNDRFFAVRPEGSVSTLKIQRTERGDSAVYLCASSLAGNTGELFFGEGSRLTVL.

J is TRBJ2-3 and V is TRBV3-1 (or the pseudogene TRBV3-2); D is perhaps TRBD1 (6 bases). CDR1 is LGHDT and CDR2 is YNNKEL in the germline V gene (reference sequence). The CDR3 is 16 amino acids. V was trimmed by 3 bases and J by 0 bases, leaving 13 bases between them. The CDR3 loop reads CASSHQVGGSTDTQYF. The CDR3 DNA follows: TGTGCCAGCAGCCACCAGGTAGGGGGAAGCACAGATACGCAGTATTTT.

This clone came up once. The chain couples TRBV6-4 to TRBJ1-1; no clear D gene. V dropped 4 bases and J dropped 1 base, with 7 bases sitting between them. This CDR3 spans 13 amino acids. The germline CDR1 and CDR2 sequences are MRHNA and SNTAGT. The CDR3 DNA sequence: TGTGCCAGCAGTGTATACAGGAACACTGAAGCTTTCTTT. Translation gives CASSVYRNTEAFF.

A few counts support this clone. The chain combines TRBV7-9 with TRBJ2-7; weak D call: TRBD1 (6 bases). The V gene lost 4 bases and the J gene lost 0 bases, with 10 bases spanning the gap. The germline V gene encodes CDR1 SEHNR and CDR2 FQNEAQ (reference sequence). This CDR3 contains 14 residues. The CDR3 bases are TGTGCCAGCAGCTCAACGGACAGCTCCTACGAGCAGTACGTC. This gives the protein CASSSTDSSYEQYV.

Here the CDR3 reads CASSLARQANTEAFF. For the CDR3, the DNA is TGTGCCAGCAGCTTGGCCCGTCAGGCCAACACTGAAGCTTTCTTT. The rearrangement joins TRBV5-4 to TRBJ1-1; D remains ambiguous. Germline CDR1 is SGHNT and CDR2 is YYREEE (reference sequence). The V gene lost 0 bases and the J gene lost 2 bases, with 11 bases spanning the gap. The CDR3 length is 15 residues.

The J gene is TRBJ2-1, the V gene TRBV7-2, with TRBD2 matching 14 bases. The germline CDR1 and CDR2 sequences are SGHTA and FQGNSA. CDR3 length equals 14 residues. V was pared by 3 bases and J by 13 bases, with 5 bases of the junction left unmatched. The CDR3: CASSFLGLAGAQFF. CDR3 DNA: TGTGCCAGCAGCTTCCTGGGACTAGCGGGGGCCCAGTTCTTC.

The J gene is TRBJ1-2, the V gene TRBV19; possibly TRBD1 for D (5 bases). CDR3 length equals 14 residues. Germline values: CDR1 LNHDA, CDR2 SQIVND (reference sequence). Trimming cost V 7 bases and J 2 bases, with 14 bases left between them. The CDR3 loop is CASTRGTFNYGYTF. DNA of the CDR3: TGTGCCAGTACGCGGGGCACCTTCAACTATGGCTACACCTTC.

The rearrangement uses TRBV6-5 and TRBJ1-6, with D perhaps TRBD1 (5 bases). The V end was cut by 7 bases, the J end by 3 bases, with 13 bases between. This CDR3 has 15 amino acids. Germline V gene lookup returns CDR1 MNHEY and CDR2 SVGAGI. The CDR3 DNA reads TGTGCCAGCAACCCGGGCAGGGACTATAATTCACCCCTCCACTTT. It specifies CASNPGRDYNSPLHF.

The chain joins TRBV4-2 to TRBJ1-2; tentatively, D is TRBD1 (6 bases). Trimming left V 0 bases short and J 1 base short, with 6 bases between. The CDR3 runs to 14 residues. Germline values: CDR1 LGHNA, CDR2 YNFKEQ. CDR3 bases: TGTGCCAGCAGCCAAGAGGACAGTAACTATGGCTACACCTTC. Protein sequence: CASSQEDSNYGYTF.

This chain links TRBV9 with TRBJ1-1, with 8 nucleotides matching TRBD1. The CDR3 has 14 residues. Per germline, CDR1 SGDLS and CDR2 YYNGEE. V trimming: 3 bases; J trimming: 1 base; junction bases outside the gene matches: 2. The CDR3, as DNA: TGTGCCAGCAGCGCTGGACAGGGGAACACTGAAGCTTTCTTT. As protein: CASSAGQGNTEAFF. Combining the CDR3 with reference TRBV9 and TRBJ1-1 gives the whole variable domain DSGVTQTPKHLITATGQRVTLRCSPRSGDLSVYWYQQSLDQGLQFLIQYYNGEERAKGNILERFSAQQFPDLHSELNLSSLELGDSALYFCASSAGQGNTEAFFGQGTRLTVV.

CDR3 DNA sequence: TGTGCCAGCAGCTTAGTTGGTAGAGGGGAGACCCAGTACTTC. It is translated as CASSLVGRGETQYF. The V gene is TRBV7-9, the J gene TRBJ2-5; the D gene is possibly TRBD2 (5 bases). Trimming took 1 base from V and 5 from J, leaving 11 bases between them. This CDR3 is built from 14 residues. The germline V gene has CDR1 SEHNR and CDR2 FQNEAQ (reference sequence). Full variable domain (remainder filled in from reference TRBV7-9 and TRBJ2-5): DTGVSQNPRHKITKRGQNVTFRCDPISEHNRLYWYRQTLGQGPEFLTYFQNEAQLEKSRLLSDRFSAERPKGSFSTLEIQRTEQGDSAMYLCASSLVGRGETQYFGPGTRLLVL.

Points on this clone: This specimen includes other DNA sequences encoding the same CDR3. The rearrangement uses TRBV18 and TRBJ1-1; D ambiguous. The germline V and J ends were trimmed by 4 bases and 2 bases, with 8 bases remaining between them. The CDR3 loop spans 13 amino acids. Germline V CDR1 and CDR2: KGHSH, LQKENI. The CDR3 reads CASSQGGNTEAFF. For the CDR3, the DNA is TGTGCCAGCTCACAGGGAGGTAACACTGAAGCTTTCTTT.

The genes are TRBV6-5 and TRBJ2-5; 8 bases map to TRBD1. Germline lookup yields CDR1 MNHEY and CDR2 SVGAGI. This CDR3 is built from 15 residues. Germline trimming cut 5 bases from V and 3 bases from J; bases unmatched to any gene: 8. The CDR3 nucleotides read TGTGCCAGCAGTACCCGACAGGGGTTGAAAGAGACCCAGTACTTC. Protein sequence: CASSTRQGLKETQYF.

The chain employs TRBV6-5 and TRBJ2-4, with 7 bases aligning to TRBD1. The CDR3 totals 12 residues. Looked up from germline, CDR1 is MNHEY and CDR2 is SVGAGI. J gave up 8 bases and V 11 bases, and 9 bases lay outside the gene matches. CDR3 sequence reads: CASHDRVDIQYF. In nucleotides, the CDR3 is TGTGCCTCGCACGACAGGGTGGACATTCAGTACTTC.